One and the same sample provided the 10 T cell receptor beta chains below, sequenced in a study of cytomegalovirus exposure and HLA in healthy donors (dated by TCRdb to between 2016 and 2019). The library was generated by the immunoSEQ multiplex PCR assay. For the multiplex PCR, a mixture combining 60 forward primers for TCR Vbeta segments and 13 reverse primers for TCR Jbeta segments was used. In its TCRdb copy, this immuneACCESS table keeps in-frame sequences only and misses some clones. Where compared with another copy, unresolved V genes explain less than half of these, and the others have no known cause. The sample's own table lists around 80,000 clones. The top ten hold about 0.83% of the sample. Sequencing used PBMCs. The receptors stem from a boy aged 5-17 years in good health and CMV-seronegative.

The chain joins TRBV14 to TRBJ1-6, with a possible D match to TRBD1 (5 bases). The germline V gene has CDR1 SGHDN and CDR2 FVKESK. CDR3 length: 15 residues. V lost 2 bases, J lost 5 bases, and 10 bases lay in between. For the CDR3, the DNA is TGTGCCAGCAGCCAAACCGGGGGAAATAATTCACCCCTCCACTTT. It yields the protein CASSQTGGNNSPLHF.

The chain couples TRBV9 to TRBJ2-5; 10 bases match TRBD1. Per germline, CDR1 SGDLS and CDR2 YYNGEE. The CDR3 contains 15 residues. With 0 bases clipped from V and 9 bases from J, the junction kept 8 bases outside the gene matches. The CDR3 DNA reads TGTGCCAGCAGCGTAGGGACAGGGGGATCAGGGGCCCAGTACTTC. It encodes CASSVGTGGSGAQYF.

V usage is TRBV18 and J usage is TRBJ2-5; D ambiguous. CDR1 and CDR2 from the germline V gene are KGHSH and LQKENI. Trimming took 6 bases from V and 1 from J, leaving 12 bases between them. The CDR3 has 14 residues. CDR3 bases: TGTGCCAGCTCTATCCTGCCCGGCCAAGAGACCCAGTACTTC. Residues: CASSILPGQETQYF.

The chain couples TRBV6-1 to TRBJ1-1, with 9 bases matching TRBD1. Germline V gene lookup returns CDR1 MNHNS and CDR2 SASEGT. The CDR3 totals 14 residues. V shed 5 bases, J shed 5 bases, and the junction held 6 bases outside the gene matches. CDR3 DNA: TGTGCCAGCAGTACTACAGGGGGCCGTACTGAAGCTTTCTTT. Encoded protein: CASSTTGGRTEAFF.

CDR3 region: CATQVGHSYEQYF. CDR3 DNA: TGTGCCACCCAAGTGGGACACTCGTACGAGCAGTACTTC. The chain combines TRBV6-5 with TRBJ2-7; possible D gene TRBD1, 6 bases. CDR3 length equals 13 residues. V shed 10 bases and J shed 4 bases, with 17 bases lying between them. Germline V gives CDR1 MNHEY, CDR2 SVGAGI.

CDR3 nucleotides: TGTGCCAGCAGGAGGGAGACTGAAGCTTTCTTT. Amino acid sequence: CASRRETEAFF. This chain links TRBV6-5 with TRBJ1-1; D not resolved. From germline, CDR1 is MNHEY and CDR2 SVGAGI. The CDR3 consists of 11 residues. Trimming stripped 6 bases from V and 5 bases from J, with 7 bases between.

The CDR3 DNA reads TGTGCCAGCAGTGATACAGTGGAGGGGCCGAGTGGCCAGTACTTC. Its translation is CASSDTVEGPSGQYF. The chain employs TRBV6-1 and TRBJ2-5; TRBD2 might be the D (6 bases). V was shortened by 3 bases and J by 10 bases, with 21 bases between the two germline ends. This CDR3 is built from 15 residues. Germline V lookup: CDR1 MNHNS, CDR2 SASEGT.

This rearrangement joins TRBV4-1 to TRBJ1-1; D not certain. The CDR3 loop spans 15 amino acids. In germline, CDR1 is MGHRA, CDR2 YSYEKL. Trimming took off 2 bases at V and 2 bases at J, with 12 bases between the two ends. This chain's CDR3 is CASSQLFTGNTEAFF. The CDR3 DNA is TGCGCCAGCAGCCAACTATTTACGGGAAACACTGAAGCTTTCTTT.

J is TRBJ2-5 and V is TRBV18, with D hard to call. Germline-derived CDR1 and CDR2 are KGHSH and LQKENI. Trimming shortened V by 2 bases and J by 2 bases, and 9 bases separated the two germline ends. This CDR3 is 14 amino acids long. CDR3 DNA sequence: TGTGCCAGCTCACCAGGCGCAGGACAAGAGACCCAGTACTTC. Protein sequence: CASSPGAGQETQYF.

The J gene is TRBJ2-3, the V gene TRBV6-1, with 10 bases identical to TRBD1. Germline V lookup: CDR1 MNHNS, CDR2 SASEGT. Trimming at V came to 4 bases and at J to 4 bases, leaving 5 bases not matched to a gene. This CDR3 contains 15 residues. The CDR3 DNA reads as TGTGCCAGCAGTGGACTGACAGGGGGCGCAGATACGCAGTATTTT. Residues: CASSGLTGGADTQYF.